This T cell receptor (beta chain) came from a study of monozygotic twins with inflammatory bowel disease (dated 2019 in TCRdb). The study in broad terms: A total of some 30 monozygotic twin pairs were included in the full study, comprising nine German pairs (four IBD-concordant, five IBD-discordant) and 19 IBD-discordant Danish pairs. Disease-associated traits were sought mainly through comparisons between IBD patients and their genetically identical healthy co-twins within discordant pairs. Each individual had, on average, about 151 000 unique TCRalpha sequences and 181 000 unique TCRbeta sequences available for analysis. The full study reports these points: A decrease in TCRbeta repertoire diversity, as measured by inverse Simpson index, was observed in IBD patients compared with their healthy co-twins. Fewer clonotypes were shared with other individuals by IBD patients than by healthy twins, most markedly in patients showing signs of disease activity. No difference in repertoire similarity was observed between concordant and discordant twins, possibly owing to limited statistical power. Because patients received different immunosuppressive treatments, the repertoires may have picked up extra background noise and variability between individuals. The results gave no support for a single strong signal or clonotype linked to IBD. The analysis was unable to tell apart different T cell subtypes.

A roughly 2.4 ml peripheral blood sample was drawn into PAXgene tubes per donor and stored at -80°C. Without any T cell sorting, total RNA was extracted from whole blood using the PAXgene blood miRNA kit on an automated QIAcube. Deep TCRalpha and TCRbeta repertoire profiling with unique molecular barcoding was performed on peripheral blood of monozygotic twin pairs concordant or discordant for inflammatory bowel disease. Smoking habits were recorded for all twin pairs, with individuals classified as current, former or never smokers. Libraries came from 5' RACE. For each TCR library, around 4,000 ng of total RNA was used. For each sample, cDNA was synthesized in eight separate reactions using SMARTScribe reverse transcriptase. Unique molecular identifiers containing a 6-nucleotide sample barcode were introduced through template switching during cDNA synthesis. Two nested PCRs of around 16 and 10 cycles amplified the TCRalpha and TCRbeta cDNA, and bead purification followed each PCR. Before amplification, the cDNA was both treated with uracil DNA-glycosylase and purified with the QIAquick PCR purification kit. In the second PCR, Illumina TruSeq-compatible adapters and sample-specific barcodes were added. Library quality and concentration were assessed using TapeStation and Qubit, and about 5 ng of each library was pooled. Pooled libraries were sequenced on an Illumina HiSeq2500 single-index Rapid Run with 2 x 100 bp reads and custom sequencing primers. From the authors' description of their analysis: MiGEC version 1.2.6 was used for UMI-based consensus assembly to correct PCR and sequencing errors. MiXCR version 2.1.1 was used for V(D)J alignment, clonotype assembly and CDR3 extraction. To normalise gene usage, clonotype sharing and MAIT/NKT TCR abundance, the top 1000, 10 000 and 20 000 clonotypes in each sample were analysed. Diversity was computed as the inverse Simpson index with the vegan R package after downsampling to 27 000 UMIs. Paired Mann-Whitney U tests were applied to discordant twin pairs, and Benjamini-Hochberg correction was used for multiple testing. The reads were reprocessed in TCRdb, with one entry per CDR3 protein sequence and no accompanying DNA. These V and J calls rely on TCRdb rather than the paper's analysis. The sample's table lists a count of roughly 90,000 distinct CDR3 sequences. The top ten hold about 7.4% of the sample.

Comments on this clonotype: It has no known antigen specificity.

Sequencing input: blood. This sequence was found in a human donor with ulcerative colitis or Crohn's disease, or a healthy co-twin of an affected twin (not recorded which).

The CDR3 has the sequence CASRHSGAHYNEQFF. This chain is built from TRBV5-5 and TRBJ2-1; no DNA is available, so the TRBD2 call from TCRdb remains unchecked. Measured from the cysteine to the phenylalanine, the CDR3 is 15 residues long. This entry has no DNA. The germline V gene (reference sequence) yields SGHKS for CDR1 and YYEKEE for CDR2.